The 7 T cell receptor beta chains below come from one sample, sequenced in a study of identifying expanded T cells in peripheral blood. Clones were read by immunoSEQ multiplex PCR, and TCRdb kept only the in-frame ones, dropping some. The table records 65,000 to 95,000 clones, roughly 90% of them present only once. Sequencing was done on a sample of blood. These receptors were taken from a person aged 18 to 75 in good health.

The J gene is TRBJ1-2, the V gene TRBV6-5; possible D gene TRBD1, 6 bases. Between the trimmed V and J ends, which lost 3 bases and 4 bases, there was a span of 12 bases. The CDR3 spans 14 residues. Germline-derived CDR1 and CDR2 are MNHEY and SVGAGI. CDR3 coding DNA: TGTGCCAGCAGTTATAACCGGGACACCTATGGCTACACCTTC. It yields the protein CASSYNRDTYGYTF.

The genes are TRBV29-1 and TRBJ2-1; D is uncertain. From germline, CDR1 is SQVTM and CDR2 ANQGSEA. V was pared by 1 base and J by 10 bases, with 11 bases between. The CDR3 consists of 12 residues. The CDR3 bases are TGCAGCGTTGAAGGGTCGCCATCGGAGCAGTTCTTC. It encodes CSVEGSPSEQFF.

V usage is TRBV10-3 and J usage is TRBJ1-1; D call uncertain. In germline, CDR1 is ENHRY, CDR2 SYGVKD. The CDR3 has 17 residues. The V gene lost 11 bases and the J gene lost 1 base, with 26 bases spanning the gap. The CDR3 nucleotides are TGTGCCCCCCGGAGTCGATTATTGTGGTGCCCGAACACTGAAGCTTTCTTT. This gives the protein CAPRSRLLWCPNTEAFF.

CDR3 bases: TGTGCCAGCAGCTTGGCGGCAGGCATGAATTCACCCCTCCACTTT. It encodes CASSLAAGMNSPLHF. This chain links TRBV5-4 with TRBJ1-6; no clear D gene. CDR1 and CDR2 (germline): SGHNT, YYREEE (reference sequence). The CDR3 is 15 amino acids. V shed 0 bases and J shed 7 bases, with 11 bases lying between them.

The rearrangement uses TRBV10-3 and TRBJ2-1; unclear D gene. The CDR3 contains 14 residues. V lost 0 bases and J 5 bases, leaving 8 bases between the germline ends. Germline V gene data show CDR1 as ENHRY and CDR2 as SYGVKD. Here the CDR3 reads CAISESTDNNEQFF. The CDR3 nucleotides read TGTGCCATCAGTGAGTCGACGGATAACAATGAGCAGTTCTTC.

The V call is TRBV18, the J call TRBJ1-4, with TRBD1 matching over 10 bases. This CDR3 has 16 amino acids. Germline lookup yields CDR1 KGHSH and CDR2 LQKENI. Trimming at V came to 6 bases and at J to 7 bases, leaving 11 bases not matched to a gene. The CDR3 DNA follows: TGTGCCAGCTCTCCATGCGCGGGACAGGGGTGTGAAAAACTGTTTTTT. Residues: CASSPCAGQGCEKLFF.

The chain links TRBV7-9 to TRBJ1-1; TRBD1 aligns across 7 bases. The CDR3 has 14 amino acids. V dropped 2 bases and J dropped 1; count of bases not matched to a gene: 1. Germline CDR1 and CDR2: SEHNR and FQNEAQ (reference sequence). The CDR3 DNA reads as TGTGCCAGCAGCTTAAACAGGGGGAACACTGAAGCTTTCTTT. It codes for CASSLNRGNTEAFF.